This T cell receptor (beta chain) originates from a study of T cell responses to AZD1222 COVID-19 vaccine. Measured with immunoSEQ multiplex PCR; TCRdb has only the in-frame clones, and not every one. The sample has tens of thousands of clones; 75% to 85% are singletons. Study results and limitations: Females outnumbered males among donors, who were mostly white British; clonal diversity was possibly underestimated. Just a handful of AZD1222 recipients tested seropositive at baseline. Spike-wide coverage was observed for vaccine-associated CD4 TCRs, with dominant responses at 160-218 and 743-854.

This clone was found a few times. Its target is not known. This clonotype originated in an adult who received the AZD1222 COVID-19 vaccine. Sequenced here: peripheral blood, sampled 28 days after the second AZD1222 dose.

CDR3 loop: CASNGQFSYEQYF. CDR3 in DNA: TGTGCCAGCAATGGGCAATTCTCCTACGAGCAGTACTTC. The chain links TRBV2 to TRBJ2-7; D is ambiguous. Looked up from germline, CDR1 is SNHLY and CDR2 is FYNNEI. This CDR3 is built from 13 residues. V lost 7 bases and J 0 bases, leaving 10 bases between the germline ends.